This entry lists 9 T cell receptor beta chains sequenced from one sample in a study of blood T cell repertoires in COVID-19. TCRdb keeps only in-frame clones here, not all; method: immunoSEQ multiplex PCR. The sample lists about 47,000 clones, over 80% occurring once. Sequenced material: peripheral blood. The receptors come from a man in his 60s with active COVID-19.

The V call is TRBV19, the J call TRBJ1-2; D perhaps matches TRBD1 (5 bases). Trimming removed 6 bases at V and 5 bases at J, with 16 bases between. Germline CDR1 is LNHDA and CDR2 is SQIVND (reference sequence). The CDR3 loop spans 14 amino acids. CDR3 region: CASSRAIGLYGYTF. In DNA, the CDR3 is TGTGCCAGTAGCAGGGCCATCGGCCTGTATGGCTACACCTTC.

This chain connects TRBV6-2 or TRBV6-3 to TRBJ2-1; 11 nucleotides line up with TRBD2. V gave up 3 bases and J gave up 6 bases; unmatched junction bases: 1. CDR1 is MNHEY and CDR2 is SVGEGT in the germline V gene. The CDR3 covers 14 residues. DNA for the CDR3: TGTGCCAGCAGTTATAGCGGGGGGGCCAATGAGCAGTTCTTC. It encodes CASSYSGGANEQFF.

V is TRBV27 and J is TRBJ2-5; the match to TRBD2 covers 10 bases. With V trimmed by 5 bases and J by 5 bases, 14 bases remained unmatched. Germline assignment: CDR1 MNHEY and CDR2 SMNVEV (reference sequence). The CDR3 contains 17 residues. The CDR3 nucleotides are TGTGCCAGCAGTCCACGGTTTACTAGCGGGATTTTGGAGACCCAGTACTTC. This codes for CASSPRFTSGILETQYF.

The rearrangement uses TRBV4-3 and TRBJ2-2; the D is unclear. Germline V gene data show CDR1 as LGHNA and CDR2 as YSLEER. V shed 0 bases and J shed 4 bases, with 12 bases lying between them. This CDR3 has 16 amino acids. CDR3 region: CASSQDPNWATGELFF. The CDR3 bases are TGCGCCAGCAGCCAAGATCCCAACTGGGCCACCGGGGAGCTGTTTTTT.

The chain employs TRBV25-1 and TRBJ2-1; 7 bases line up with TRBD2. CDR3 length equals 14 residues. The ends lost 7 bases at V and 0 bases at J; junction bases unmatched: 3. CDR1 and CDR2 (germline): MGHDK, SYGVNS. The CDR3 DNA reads TGTGCCAGCAAAGGCGGGAGCTCCTACAATGAGCAGTTCTTC. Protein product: CASKGGSSYNEQFF. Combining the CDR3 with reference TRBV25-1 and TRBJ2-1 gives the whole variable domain EADIYQTPRYLVIGTGKKITLECSQTMGHDKMYWYQQDPGMELHLIHYSYGVNSTEKGDLSSESTVSRIRTEHFPLTLESARPSHTSQYLCASKGGSSYNEQFFGPGTRLTVL.

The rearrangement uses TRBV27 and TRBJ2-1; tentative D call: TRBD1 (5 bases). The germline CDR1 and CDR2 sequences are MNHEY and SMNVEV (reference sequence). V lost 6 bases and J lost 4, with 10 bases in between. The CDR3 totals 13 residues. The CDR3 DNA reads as TGTGCCAGCAGCTTGAGACAGTACAATGAGCAGTTCTTC. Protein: CASSLRQYNEQFF.

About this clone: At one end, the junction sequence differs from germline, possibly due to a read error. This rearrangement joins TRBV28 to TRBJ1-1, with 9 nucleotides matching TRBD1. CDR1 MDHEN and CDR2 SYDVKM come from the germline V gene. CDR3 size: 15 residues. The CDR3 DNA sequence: TGTGCCGGCAGGAGGACAGGGGTTTTTTCCACTGAAGCTTTCTTT. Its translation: CAGRRTGVFSTEAFF. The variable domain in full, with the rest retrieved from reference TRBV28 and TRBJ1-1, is DVKVTQSSRYLVKRTGEKVFLECVQDMDHENMFWYRQDPGLGLRLIYFSYDVKMKEKGDIPEGYSVSREKKERFSLILESASTNQTSMYLCAGRRTGVFSTEAFFGQGTRLTVV.

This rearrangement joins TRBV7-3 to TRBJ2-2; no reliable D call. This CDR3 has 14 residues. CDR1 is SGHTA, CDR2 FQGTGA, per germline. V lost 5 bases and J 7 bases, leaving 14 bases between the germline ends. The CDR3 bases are TGTGCCAGCAGCCCCGCGCGGTTCGGCGGGGAGCTGTTTTTT. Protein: CASSPARFGGELFF.

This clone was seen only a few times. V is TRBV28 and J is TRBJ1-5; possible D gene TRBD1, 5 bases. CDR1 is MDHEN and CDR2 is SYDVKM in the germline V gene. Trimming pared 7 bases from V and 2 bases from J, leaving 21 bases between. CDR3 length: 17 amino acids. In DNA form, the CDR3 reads TGTGCCAGCATGGCCCTAAAGACAGTCCCGGGCAATCAGCCCCAGCATTTT. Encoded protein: CASMALKTVPGNQPQHF.